Listed below are T cell receptor beta chains from one sample, sequenced in a study of Ad26.COV2.S vaccination and SARS-CoV-2 variants. Repertoires were generated with immunoSEQ multiplex PCR, while TCRdb's copy carries only in-frame clones and drops some. The sample yields 400,000 to 450,000 clones, 90% seen once. Here the sequenced sample was peripheral blood, taken in a trial of Ad26.COV2.S vaccine versus placebo. These receptors all stem from a person between 18 and 65 years old who received the Ad26.COV2.S COVID-19 vaccine or a placebo. The CDR3 runs from the conserved cysteine through the conserved F or W. Each record gives: V gene, clone size, D gene, J gene, CDR3 DNA, CDR3 protein. The D gene is left open where the match is weak. Size values are once, few and many counts, or a class for expanded clones, and some rows have none.

TRBV4-3	-	TRBD2	TRBJ2-3	TGCGCCAGCAGCCAAGAGACCCTCCCTAGCGGGAGAGCAGATACGCAGTATTTT	CASSQETLPSGRADTQYF
TRBV28	-	-	TRBJ2-7	TGTGCGACCTTCAGCGGGACACCTCATCCGGAGCAGTACTTC	CATFSGTPHPEQYF
TRBV6-5	-	TRBD1	TRBJ1-6	TGTGCCAGCAGTAAGGGACAGGATAATTCACCCCTCCACTTT	CASSKGQDNSPLHF
TRBV6-2/TRBV6-3	-	TRBD2	TRBJ2-7	TGTGCCAGCAGCAGACTAGCGGTGTACTCCTACGAGCAGTACTTC	CASSRLAVYSYEQYF
TRBV27	-	-	TRBJ1-4	TGTGCCAGCAGTCCGATCGGCGGCGAAAAACTGTTTTTT	CASSPIGGEKLFF
TRBV29-1	once	-	TRBJ2-5	TGCAGCGTTGAAGCTTTGGAAGAGACCCAGTACTTC	CSVEALEETQYF
TRBV6-5	-	-	TRBJ2-7	TGTGCCAGCAGTTCCGGGACCTCCTACGAGCAGTACTTC	CASSSGTSYEQYF
TRBV29-1	-	TRBD1	TRBJ2-7	TGCAGCGGCGGGACAGGGGAGAACCAGGCGCAGTACTTC	CSGGTGENQAQYF
TRBV6-5	once	TRBD1	TRBJ2-3	TGTGCCAGCAGCCGGGACAGGTTGTTGAATACGCAGTATTTT	CASSRDRLLNTQYF
TRBV11-2	-	-	TRBJ2-6	TGTGCCAGCAGCTTAGATCTCGGCTCTGGGGCCAACGTCCTGACTTTC	CASSLDLGSGANVLTF
TRBV6-2/TRBV6-3	-	-	TRBJ1-2	TGTGCCAGCAGTGACCCCTCCCCCGGGACACGTTTCATTTATGGCTACACCTTC	CASSDPSPGTRFIYGYTF
TRBV5-6	-	-	TRBJ2-2	TGTGCCAGCAGCTTGGCCTATTGGGACGCTAACACCGGGGAGCTGTTTTTT	CASSLAYWDANTGELFF
TRBV4-3	few	-	TRBJ1-2	TGCGCCAGCAGCCTCACCCGGGGCGGGGCGCTGGATGGCTACACCTTC	CASSLTRGGALDGYTF
TRBV4-3	-	-	TRBJ2-7	TGCGCCAGCAGCCAAGATCTGACGGCAGGCTACGAGCAGTACTTC	CASSQDLTAGYEQYF
TRBV7-9	-	-	TRBJ1-1	TGTGCCAGCAGCACCGGGACCACGCCAACTGAAGCTTTCTTT	CASSTGTTPTEAFF
TRBV7-2	-	-	TRBJ1-1	TGTGCCAGCAGTTCAGGGAGGGGCACTGAAGCTTTCTTT	CASSSGRGTEAFF
TRBV19	few	TRBD1	TRBJ1-5	TGTGCCAGTAGTACAGAGACAGGGGATGGTCAGCCCCAGCATTTT	CASSTETGDGQPQHF
TRBV4-1	-	-	TRBJ2-7	TGCGCCAGCAGCAAATCACAAGGAGGTGACTACGAGCAGTACTTC	CASSKSQGGDYEQYF
TRBV5-5	-	TRBD1	TRBJ2-1	TGTGCCAGCAGCCTAGGACAGGGACACAATGAGCAGTTCTTC	CASSLGQGHNEQFF
TRBV7-2	once	-	TRBJ2-5	TGTGCCAGCAGCTTAGTTGAAGAGACCCAGTACTTC	CASSLVEETQYF
TRBV9	-	TRBD2	TRBJ2-1	TGTGCCAGCAGCGTAGGACTAGCGGACTACAATGAGCAGTTCTTC	CASSVGLADYNEQFF
TRBV6-6	-	-	TRBJ1-1	TGTGCCAGCAGTTACAATGGACATGATGATTTCTTT	CASSYNGHDDFF
TRBV4-3	-	TRBD2	TRBJ2-5	TGCGCCAGCAGCCAAGATTGGACTAGCGGGAGGGCCGGGGAGACCCAGTACTTC	CASSQDWTSGRAGETQYF
TRBV30	-	-	TRBJ1-5	TGTGCCTGGAGTAAGAATAGCAATCAGCCCCAGCATTTT	CAWSKNSNQPQHF
TRBV24-1	-	TRBD2	TRBJ2-3	TGTGCCACCAGCGGGACTAGCGGTACAGATACGCAGTATTTT	CATSGTSGTDTQYF
TRBV2	-	TRBD1	TRBJ2-1	TGTGCCAGCCACCCGGACAGGGGGAACAATGAGCAGTTCTTC	CASHPDRGNNEQFF
TRBV5-5	-	-	TRBJ1-1	TGTGCCAGCAGCGCACTGAACACTGAAGCTTTCTTT	CASSALNTEAFF
TRBV3-1/TRBV3-2	-	-	TRBJ2-2	TGTGCCAGCAGCCCCGGGGGAGCGATGGGGACCGGGGAGCTGTTTTTT	CASSPGGAMGTGELFF
TRBV6-2/TRBV6-3	-	-	TRBJ2-7	TGTGCCAGCAGTTGGGAACCTGCTAGCGCAGAAAGCTCCTACGAGCAGTACTTC	CASSWEPASAESSYEQYF
TRBV5-4	-	TRBD1	TRBJ2-4	TGTGCCAGCAGCCCTGGACAGGGGGCGCCGGGCATTCAGTACTTC	CASSPGQGAPGIQYF
TRBV6-5	-	TRBD2	TRBJ2-1	TGTGCCAGCAGTTACGCGGGCGGACTAGTCAATGAGCAGTTCTTC	CASSYAGGLVNEQFF
TRBV11-2	once	TRBD2	TRBJ2-7	TGTGCCAGCAGCTTAGAAACCCTATCGACTCTAGCGGGAGGTCCCCACGAGCAGTACTTC	CASSLETLSTLAGGPHEQYF
TRBV6-5	once	-	TRBJ2-1	TGTGCCAGCAGTTACTCTAGGACAGTTTACAATGAGCAGTTCTTC	CASSYSRTVYNEQFF
TRBV19	-	TRBD1	TRBJ1-1	TGTGCCAGTAGTACCCCGACAGGGGCCCTAAACACTGAAGCTTTCTTT	CASSTPTGALNTEAFF
TRBV4-3	once	TRBD2	TRBJ2-1	TGCGCCAGCAGCCTCAGCGTCTTGGGAGGGAGACAAGGTGAGCAGTTCTTC	CASSLSVLGGRQGEQFF